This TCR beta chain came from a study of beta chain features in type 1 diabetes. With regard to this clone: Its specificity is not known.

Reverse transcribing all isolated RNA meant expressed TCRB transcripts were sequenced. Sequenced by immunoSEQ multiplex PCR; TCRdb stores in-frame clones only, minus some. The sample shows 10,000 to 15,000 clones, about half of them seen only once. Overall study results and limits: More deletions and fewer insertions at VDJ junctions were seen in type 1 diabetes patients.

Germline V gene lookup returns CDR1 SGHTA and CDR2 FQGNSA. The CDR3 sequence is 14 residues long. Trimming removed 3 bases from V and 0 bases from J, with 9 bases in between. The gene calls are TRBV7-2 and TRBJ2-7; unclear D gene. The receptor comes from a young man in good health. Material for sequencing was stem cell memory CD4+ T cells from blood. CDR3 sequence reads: CASSFDSGSYEQYF. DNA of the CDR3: TGTGCCAGCAGCTTCGATTCGGGCTCCTACGAGCAGTACTTC.